Following are 5 T cell receptor beta chains from one sample sequenced in a study of cytomegalovirus exposure and HLA in healthy donors. The PCR contained 60 Vbeta and 13 Jbeta primers. Libraries were prepared by immunoSEQ multiplex PCR; TCRdb keeps only in-frame clonotypes and omits some of them. This table has around 130,000 clones, 76% appearing once. Sample: PBMCs. These receptors all come from a man aged 35 to 55 in good health and CMV-seronegative.

This sequence joins TRBV19 and TRBJ1-1; D call uncertain. The CDR3 length is 15 residues. V lost 1 base, J lost 0 bases, and 9 bases lay in between. CDR1 is LNHDA, CDR2 SQIVND, per germline (reference sequence). CDR3 in amino acids: CASSIGGNMNTEAFF. The DNA of the CDR3 is TGTGCCAGTAGTATAGGAGGAAATATGAACACTGAAGCTTTCTTT. Together with reference TRBV19 and TRBJ1-1, the CDR3 gives the full variable domain: DGGITQSPKYLFRKEGQNVTLSCEQNLNHDAMYWYRQDPGQGLRLIYYSQIVNDFQKGDIAEGYSVSREKKESFPLTVTSAQKNPTAFYLCASSIGGNMNTEAFFGQGTRLTVV.

This rearrangement joins TRBV30 to TRBJ1-6, with TRBD1 matching over 8 bases. CDR3 length: 15 residues. After removal of 8 bases from V and 4 bases from J, the junction contained 10 bases not matched to a gene. The V gene's germline CDR1 is GTSNPN and CDR2 SVGIG (reference sequence). The CDR3 coding sequence is TGTGCCGGACTGTATCGGGACAGGTATAATTCACCCCTCCACTTT. The encoded protein is CAGLYRDRYNSPLHF.

In this sample, this clone turned up once. The J gene is TRBJ2-7, the V gene TRBV5-1; TRBD1 matches 8 bases. With V trimmed by 6 bases and J by 7 bases, 12 bases remained unmatched. Germline V CDR1 and CDR2: SGHRS, YFSETQ. The CDR3 length is 14 residues. The CDR3 here is CASTSGTGLWEQYF. The CDR3 coding sequence is TGCGCCAGCACTTCCGGGACAGGTCTTTGGGAGCAGTACTTC.

The V and J genes are TRBV19 and TRBJ1-1; D gene uncertain. Germline CDR1 and CDR2: LNHDA and SQIVND (reference sequence). This CDR3 comprises 14 residues. V was shortened by 5 bases and J by 5 bases, with 15 bases between the two germline ends. The CDR3, as DNA: TGTGCCAGTAGTCTCCCCGGAGCGAGGACTGAAGCTTTCTTT. Amino acids: CASSLPGARTEAFF.

The chain combines TRBV2 with TRBJ2-7; possible D gene TRBD2, 6 bases. Germline CDR1 reads SNHLY; CDR2 reads FYNNEI. This CDR3 has 14 amino acids. Trimming shortened V by 7 bases and J by 0 bases, and 13 bases separated the two germline ends. The CDR3 is CASIPGEASYEQYF. The DNA for the CDR3 is TGTGCCAGCATCCCGGGGGAGGCCTCCTACGAGCAGTACTTC.